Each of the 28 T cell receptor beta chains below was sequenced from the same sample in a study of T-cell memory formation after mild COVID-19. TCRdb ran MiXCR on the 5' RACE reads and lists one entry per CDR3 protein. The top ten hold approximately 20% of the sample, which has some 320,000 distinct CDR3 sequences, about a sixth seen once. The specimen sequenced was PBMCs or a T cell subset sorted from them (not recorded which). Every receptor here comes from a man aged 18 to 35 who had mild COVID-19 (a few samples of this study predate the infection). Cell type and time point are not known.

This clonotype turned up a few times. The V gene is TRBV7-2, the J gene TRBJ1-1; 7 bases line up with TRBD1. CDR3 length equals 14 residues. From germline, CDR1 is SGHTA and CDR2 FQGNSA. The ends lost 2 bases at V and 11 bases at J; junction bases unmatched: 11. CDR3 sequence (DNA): TGTGCCAGCAGCTTATCCGGGACCCAGGGGGACGCTTTCTTT. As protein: CASSLSGTQGDAFF.

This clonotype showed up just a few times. The CDR3 loop reads CASSLFGGNTIYF. CDR3 coding DNA: TGTGCCAGCAGTTTATTCGGGGGAAACACCATATATTTT. The rearrangement joins TRBV12-3 or TRBV12-4 to TRBJ1-3; no reliable D call. Trimming took off 2 bases at V and 4 bases at J, with 6 bases between the two ends. The CDR3 length is 13 residues.

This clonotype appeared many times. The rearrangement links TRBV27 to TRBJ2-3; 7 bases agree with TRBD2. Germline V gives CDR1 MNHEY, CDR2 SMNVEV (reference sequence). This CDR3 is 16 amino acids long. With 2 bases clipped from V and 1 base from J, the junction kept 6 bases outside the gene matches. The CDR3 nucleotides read TGTGCCAGCAGTTTACGGACTAGAAGTGGCACAGATACGCAGTATTTT. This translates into CASSLRTRSGTDTQYF.

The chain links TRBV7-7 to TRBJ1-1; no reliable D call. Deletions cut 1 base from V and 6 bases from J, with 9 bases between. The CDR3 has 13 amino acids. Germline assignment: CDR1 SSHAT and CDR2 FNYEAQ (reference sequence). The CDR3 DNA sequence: TGTGCCAGCAGCTTAGACTCCGAGGCTGAAGCTTTCTTT. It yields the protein CASSLDSEAEAFF. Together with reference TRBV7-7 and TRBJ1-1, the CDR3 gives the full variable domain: GAGVSQSPRYKVTKRGQDVTLRCDPISSHATLYWYQQALGQGPEFLTYFNYEAQPDKSGLPSDRFSAERPEGSISTLTIQRTEQRDSAMYRCASSLDSEAEAFFGQGTRLTVV.

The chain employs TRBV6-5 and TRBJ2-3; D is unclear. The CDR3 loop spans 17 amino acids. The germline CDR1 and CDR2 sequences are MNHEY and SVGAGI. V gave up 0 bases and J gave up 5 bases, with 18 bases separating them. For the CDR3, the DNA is TGTGCCAGCAGTTACTCGACATCGGTGGGTTTCATAGATACGCAGTATTTT. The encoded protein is CASSYSTSVGFIDTQYF.

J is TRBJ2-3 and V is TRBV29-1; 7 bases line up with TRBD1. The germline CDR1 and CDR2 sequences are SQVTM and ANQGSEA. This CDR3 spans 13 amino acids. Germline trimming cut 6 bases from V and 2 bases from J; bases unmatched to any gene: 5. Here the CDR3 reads CSVSGTVTDTQYF. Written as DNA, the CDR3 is TGCAGCGTGTCCGGGACAGTCACAGATACGCAGTATTTT.

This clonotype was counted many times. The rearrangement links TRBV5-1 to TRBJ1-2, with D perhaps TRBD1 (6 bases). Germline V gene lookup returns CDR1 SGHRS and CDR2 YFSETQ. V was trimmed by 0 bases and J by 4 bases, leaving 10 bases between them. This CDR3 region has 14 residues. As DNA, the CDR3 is TGCGCCAGCAGCTTGGATGGGGGCGGCTATGGCTACACCTTC. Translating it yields CASSLDGGGYGYTF.

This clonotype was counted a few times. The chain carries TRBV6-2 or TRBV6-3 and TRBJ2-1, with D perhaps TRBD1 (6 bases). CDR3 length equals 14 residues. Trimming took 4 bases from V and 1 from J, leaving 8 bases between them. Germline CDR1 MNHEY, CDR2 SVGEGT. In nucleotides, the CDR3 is TGTGCCAGCAGTTGGACAGCTTCCTACAATGAGCAGTTCTTC. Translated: CASSWTASYNEQFF.

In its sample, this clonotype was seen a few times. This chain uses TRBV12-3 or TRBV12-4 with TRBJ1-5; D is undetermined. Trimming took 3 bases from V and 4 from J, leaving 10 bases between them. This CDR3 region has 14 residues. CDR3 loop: CASSFRRSNQPQHF. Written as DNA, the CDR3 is TGTGCCAGCAGTTTCCGACGGAGTAATCAGCCCCAGCATTTT.

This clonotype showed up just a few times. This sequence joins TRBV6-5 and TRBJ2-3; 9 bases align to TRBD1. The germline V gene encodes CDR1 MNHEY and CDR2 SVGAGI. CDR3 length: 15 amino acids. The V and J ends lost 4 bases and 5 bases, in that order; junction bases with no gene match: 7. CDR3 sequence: CASSSTGGFRDTQYF. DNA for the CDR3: TGTGCCAGCAGTTCTACAGGGGGCTTTAGAGATACGCAGTATTTT.

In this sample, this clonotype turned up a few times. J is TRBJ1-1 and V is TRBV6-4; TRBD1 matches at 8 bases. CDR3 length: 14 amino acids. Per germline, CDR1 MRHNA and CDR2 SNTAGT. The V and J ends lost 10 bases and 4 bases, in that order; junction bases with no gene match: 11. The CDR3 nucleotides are TGTGCCACCCGGACAGGGACTTTTGGCACTGAAGCTTTCTTT. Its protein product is CATRTGTFGTEAFF.

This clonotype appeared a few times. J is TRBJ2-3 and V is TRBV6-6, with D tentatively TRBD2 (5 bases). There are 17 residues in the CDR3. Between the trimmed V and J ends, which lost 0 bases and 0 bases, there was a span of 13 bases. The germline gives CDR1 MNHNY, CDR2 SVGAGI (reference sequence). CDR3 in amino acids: CASSYSWERTSTDTQYF. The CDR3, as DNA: TGTGCCAGCAGTTACTCGTGGGAGCGGACTAGCACAGATACGCAGTATTTT.

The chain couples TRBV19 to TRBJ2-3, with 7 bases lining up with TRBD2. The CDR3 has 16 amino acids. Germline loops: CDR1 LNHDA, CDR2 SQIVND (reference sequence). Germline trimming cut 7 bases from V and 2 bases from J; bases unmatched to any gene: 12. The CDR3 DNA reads TGTGCCAGTACCATGTGGGCGGGGGACCCCACAGATACGCAGTATTTT. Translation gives CASTMWAGDPTDTQYF.

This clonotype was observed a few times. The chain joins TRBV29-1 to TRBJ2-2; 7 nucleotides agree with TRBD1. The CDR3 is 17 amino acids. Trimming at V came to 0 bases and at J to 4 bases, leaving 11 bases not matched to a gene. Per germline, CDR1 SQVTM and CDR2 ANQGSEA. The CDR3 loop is CSVEDDHDRAGTGELFF. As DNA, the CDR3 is TGCAGCGTTGAAGATGATCACGACAGGGCGGGCACCGGGGAGCTGTTTTTT.

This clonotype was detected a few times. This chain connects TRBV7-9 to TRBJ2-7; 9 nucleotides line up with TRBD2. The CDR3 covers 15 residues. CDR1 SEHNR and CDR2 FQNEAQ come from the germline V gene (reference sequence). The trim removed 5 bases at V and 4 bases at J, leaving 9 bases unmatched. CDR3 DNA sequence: TGTGCCAGCAGCGCAGCTAGCGGGGCGGTTTACGAGCAGTACTTC. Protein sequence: CASSAASGAVYEQYF.

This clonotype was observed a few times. The CDR3 protein is CASRYRGSYNEQFF. For the CDR3, the DNA is TGTGCCAGCAGGTACAGGGGGTCCTACAATGAGCAGTTCTTC. This sequence joins TRBV7-2 and TRBJ2-1; 8 nucleotides agree with TRBD1. CDR1 and CDR2 from the germline V gene are SGHTA and FQGNSA. This CDR3 region has 14 residues. V dropped 6 bases and J dropped 1; count of bases not matched to a gene: 2.

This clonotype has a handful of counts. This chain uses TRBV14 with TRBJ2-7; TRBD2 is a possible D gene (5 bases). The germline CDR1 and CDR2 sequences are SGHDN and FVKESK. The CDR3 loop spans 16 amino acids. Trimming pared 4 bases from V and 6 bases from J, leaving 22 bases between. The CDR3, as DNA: TGTGCCAGCAGCCCGCATAGCGCAGTAGCTGGGTGCGAGCAGTACGTC. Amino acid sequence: CASSPHSAVAGCEQYV.

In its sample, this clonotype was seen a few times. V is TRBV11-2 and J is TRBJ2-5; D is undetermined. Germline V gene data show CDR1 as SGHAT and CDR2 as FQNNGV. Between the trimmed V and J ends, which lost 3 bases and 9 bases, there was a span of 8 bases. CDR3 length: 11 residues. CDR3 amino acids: CASSFGPPQYF. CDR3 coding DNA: TGTGCCAGCAGCTTTGGACCTCCCCAGTACTTC.

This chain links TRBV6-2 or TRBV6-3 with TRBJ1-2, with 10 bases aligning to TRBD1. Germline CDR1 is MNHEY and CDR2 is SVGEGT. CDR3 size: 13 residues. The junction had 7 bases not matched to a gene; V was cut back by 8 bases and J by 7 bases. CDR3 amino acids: CASLGQGIFGYTF. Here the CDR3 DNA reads TGTGCCAGCCTGGGACAGGGGATTTTTGGCTACACCTTC.

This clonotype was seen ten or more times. In nucleotides, the CDR3 is TGTGCCAGCAGTGGCGGCCCCGGCGGGGAGACCCAGTACTTC. It encodes CASSGGPGGETQYF. The chain uses TRBV6-5 and TRBJ2-5; D is perhaps TRBD2 (5 bases). CDR3 length: 14 residues. Trimming removed 5 bases at V and 5 bases at J, with 15 bases between. Germline V gives CDR1 MNHEY, CDR2 SVGAGI.

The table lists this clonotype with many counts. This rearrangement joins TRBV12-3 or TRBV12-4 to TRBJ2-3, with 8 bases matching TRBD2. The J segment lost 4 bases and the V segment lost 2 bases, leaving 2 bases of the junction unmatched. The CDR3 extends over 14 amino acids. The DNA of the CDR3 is TGTGCCAGCAGTTTACGCGGGGGGCCAGATACGCAGTATTTT. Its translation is CASSLRGGPDTQYF.

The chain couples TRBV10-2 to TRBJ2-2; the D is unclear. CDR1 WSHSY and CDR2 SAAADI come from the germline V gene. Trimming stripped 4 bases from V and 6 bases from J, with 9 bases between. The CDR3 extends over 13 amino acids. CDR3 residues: CASSARFPGELFF. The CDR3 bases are TGCGCCAGCAGTGCCAGGTTCCCCGGGGAGCTGTTTTTT.

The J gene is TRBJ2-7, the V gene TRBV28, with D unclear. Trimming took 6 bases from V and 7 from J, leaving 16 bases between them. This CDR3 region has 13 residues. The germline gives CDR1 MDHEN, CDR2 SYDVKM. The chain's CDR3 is CASSPGGKGEQYV. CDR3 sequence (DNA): TGTGCCAGCAGCCCCGGCGGAAAAGGGGAGCAGTACGTC.

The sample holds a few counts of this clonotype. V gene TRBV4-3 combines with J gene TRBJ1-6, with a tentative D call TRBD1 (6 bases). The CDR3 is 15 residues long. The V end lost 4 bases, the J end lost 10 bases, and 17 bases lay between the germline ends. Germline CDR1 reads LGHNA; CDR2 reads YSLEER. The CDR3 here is CASSRGTGLESPLHF. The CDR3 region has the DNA TGCGCCAGCAGCCGGGGTACAGGGTTGGAATCACCCCTCCACTTT.

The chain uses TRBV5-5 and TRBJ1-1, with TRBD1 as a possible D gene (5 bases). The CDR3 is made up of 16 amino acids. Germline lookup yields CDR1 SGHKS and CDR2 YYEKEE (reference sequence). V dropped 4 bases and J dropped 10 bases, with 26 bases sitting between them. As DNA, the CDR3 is TGTGCCAGCAGCCTACTTACTCGGGGCACCCGTTCGGGAGCTTTCTTT. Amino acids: CASSLLTRGTRSGAFF.

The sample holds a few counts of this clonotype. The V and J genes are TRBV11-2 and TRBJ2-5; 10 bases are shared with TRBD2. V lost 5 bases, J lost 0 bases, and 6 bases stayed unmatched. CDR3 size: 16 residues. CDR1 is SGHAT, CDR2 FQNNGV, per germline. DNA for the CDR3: TGTGCCAGCAGCCGGTCTAGCGGGGGATACCAAGAGACCCAGTACTTC. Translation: CASSRSSGGYQETQYF.

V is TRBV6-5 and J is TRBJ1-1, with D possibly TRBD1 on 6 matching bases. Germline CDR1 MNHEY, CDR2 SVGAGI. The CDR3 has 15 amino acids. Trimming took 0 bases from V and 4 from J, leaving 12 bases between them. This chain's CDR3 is CASSYSGTTTTEAFF. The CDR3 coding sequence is TGTGCCAGCAGTTACTCGGGGACAACGACCACTGAAGCTTTCTTT.

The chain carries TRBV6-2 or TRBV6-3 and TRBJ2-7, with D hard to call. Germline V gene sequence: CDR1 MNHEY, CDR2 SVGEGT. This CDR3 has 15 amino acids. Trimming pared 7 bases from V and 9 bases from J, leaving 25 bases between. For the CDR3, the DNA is TGTGCCAGCAAGATCTCAGGATCCCAACGCGAGGTGCAGTACGTC. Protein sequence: CASKISGSQREVQYV.